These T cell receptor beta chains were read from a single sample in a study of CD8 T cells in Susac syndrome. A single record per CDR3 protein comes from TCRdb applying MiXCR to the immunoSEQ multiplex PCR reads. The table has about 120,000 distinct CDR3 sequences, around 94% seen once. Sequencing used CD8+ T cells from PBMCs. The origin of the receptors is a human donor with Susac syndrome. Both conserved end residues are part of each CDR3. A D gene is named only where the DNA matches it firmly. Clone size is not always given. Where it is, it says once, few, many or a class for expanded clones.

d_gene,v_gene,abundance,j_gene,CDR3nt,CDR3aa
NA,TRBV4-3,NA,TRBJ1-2,TGCGCCAGCAGCCAAGATCCCGAGTATGGCTACACCTTC,CASSQDPEYGYTF
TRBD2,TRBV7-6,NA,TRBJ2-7,TGTGCCAGCAGCTTAGTTGCGGGGGGGGACTCCTACGAGCAGTACTTC,CASSLVAGGDSYEQYF
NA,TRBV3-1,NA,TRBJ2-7,TGTGCCAGCAGCCAGGGACGTCCATCCTACGAGCAGTACTTC,CASSQGRPSYEQYF
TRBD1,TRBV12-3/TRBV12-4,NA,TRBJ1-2,TGTGCCACCAAACAGGGGCCAGGGCGATTCTATGGCTACACCTTC,CATKQGPGRFYGYTF
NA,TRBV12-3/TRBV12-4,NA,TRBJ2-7,TGTGCCAGCAGTTTAGATCCGGCAAGCTACGAGCAGTACTTC,CASSLDPASYEQYF
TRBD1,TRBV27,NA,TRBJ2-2,TGTGCCAGCAGTTTATTCGGGACAGCGAACACCGGGGAGCTGTTTTTT,CASSLFGTANTGELFF
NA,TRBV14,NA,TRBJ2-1,TGTGCCAGCAGCCAATGGGGGATTTCCTACAATGAGCAGTTCTTC,CASSQWGISYNEQFF
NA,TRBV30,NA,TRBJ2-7,TGTGCCTGGAGTCCTCAGGCAATCGAGCAGTACTTC,CAWSPQAIEQYF
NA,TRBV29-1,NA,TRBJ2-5,TGCAGCGTTGACCCCCAGGGACACCAAGAGACCCAGTACTTC,CSVDPQGHQETQYF
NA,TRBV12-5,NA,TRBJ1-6,TGTGCTAGTGGTTTGGGACGGATTTATTCACCCCTCCACTTT,CASGLGRIYSPLHF
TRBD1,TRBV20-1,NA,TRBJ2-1,TGCAGTGCTAGAGACTTTACAGGGGTCTCGGGCGAGGTGGCTGATGAGCAGTTCTTC,CSARDFTGVSGEVADEQFF
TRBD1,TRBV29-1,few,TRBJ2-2,TGCAGCGCTTCCGGGACAGGTGACACCGGGGAGCTGTTTTTT,CSASGTGDTGELFF
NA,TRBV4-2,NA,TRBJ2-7,TGTGCCAGCAGCCATCCCAAAATGGGATTGGAATACGAGCAGTACTTC,CASSHPKMGLEYEQYF
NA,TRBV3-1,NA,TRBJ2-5,TGTGCCAGCAGCCAGACGGAGGAGACCCAGTACTTC,CASSQTEETQYF
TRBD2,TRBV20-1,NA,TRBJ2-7,TGCAGTGCTGCCGGGACTAGCGGGGGGCTCAACTCCTACGAGCAGTACTTC,CSAAGTSGGLNSYEQYF
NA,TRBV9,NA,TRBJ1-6,TGTGCCAGCAGCGTGGGGACCGGGGATAATTCACCCCTCCACTTT,CASSVGTGDNSPLHF
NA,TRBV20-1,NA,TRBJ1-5,TGCAGTGCTACGTCCCGAAATCAGCCCCAGCATTTT,CSATSRNQPQHF
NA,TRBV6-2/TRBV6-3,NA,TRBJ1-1,TGTGCCAGCAGTTACTCACGGAACATGAACACTGAAGCTTTCTTT,CASSYSRNMNTEAFF
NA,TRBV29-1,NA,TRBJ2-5,TGCAGCGCCCCACAGGGTCGAAGAGAGACCCAGTACTTC,CSAPQGRRETQYF
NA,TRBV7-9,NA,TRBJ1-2,TGTGCCAGCAGCTTATCCCAGGGTCCCCTCTATGGCTACACCTTC,CASSLSQGPLYGYTF
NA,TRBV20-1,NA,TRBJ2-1,TGCAGTGCTAGACCTACGGACATCCCAGGCGGGCAGTTCTTC,CSARPTDIPGGQFF
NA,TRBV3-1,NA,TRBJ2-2,TGTGCCAGCAGCCAAGATGCAGCTAGAACCATCGTTAACACCGGGGAGCTGTTTTTT,CASSQDAARTIVNTGELFF
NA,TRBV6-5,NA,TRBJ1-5,TGTGCCAGCAGTTACTCTACAAACCAGCCCCAGCATTTT,CASSYSTNQPQHF
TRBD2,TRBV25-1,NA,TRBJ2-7,TGTGCCAGCAGTGAATTAGGGGCTAGCGGGGAATCCTACGAGCAGTACTTC,CASSELGASGESYEQYF
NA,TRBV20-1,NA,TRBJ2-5,TGCAGTGCTAGCCATCTAGTCCGCTCCGGCTCAGAGGCCCAGTACTTC,CSASHLVRSGSEAQYF
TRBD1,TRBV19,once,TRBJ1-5,TGTGCCAGTAGTATAGAGACAGGGTGGGCAGGCAATCAGCCCCAGCATTTT,CASSIETGWAGNQPQHF
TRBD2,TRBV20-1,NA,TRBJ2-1,TGCAGTGCCTTCGGGGAGCGGGGGGGCCTTCGATTTGAGCAGTTCTTC,CSAFGERGGLRFEQFF
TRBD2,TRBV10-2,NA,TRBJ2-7,TGCGCCAGCAGTGAGACTAGCGGGGGTACCGAGCAGTACTTC,CASSETSGGTEQYF
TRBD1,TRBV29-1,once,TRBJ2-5,TGCAGCGTTGGCGGGACAGGGGAGGGAGAGACCCAGTACTTC,CSVGGTGEGETQYF
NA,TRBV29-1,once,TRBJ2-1,TGCAGCGCCGGACTCCTCAGAGGCGGAGGCTCCTACAATGAGCAGTTCTTC,CSAGLLRGGGSYNEQFF
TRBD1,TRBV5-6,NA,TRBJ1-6,TGTGCCAGCAGCTTGGAACGCAGGGGGAATTCACCCCTCCACTTT,CASSLERRGNSPLHF
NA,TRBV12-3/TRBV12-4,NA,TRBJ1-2,TGTGCCAGCAGTTTAGGCCGAGGCTACACCTTC,CASSLGRGYTF
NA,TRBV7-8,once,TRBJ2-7,TGTGCCAGCAGCTCTAGTCGGGTCTCCGAGCAGTACTTC,CASSSSRVSEQYF
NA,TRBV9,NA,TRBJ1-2,TGTGCCAGCAGCTACAGGGATGGCTATGGCTACACCTTC,CASSYRDGYGYTF
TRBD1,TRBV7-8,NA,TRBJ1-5,TGTGCCAGCAGCTTAGGACAGGGGAGGATAGGCAATCAGCCCCAGCATTTT,CASSLGQGRIGNQPQHF
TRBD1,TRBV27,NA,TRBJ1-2,TGTGCCAGCAGTGATGGGACAGGGCCTAACTATGGCTACACCTTC,CASSDGTGPNYGYTF
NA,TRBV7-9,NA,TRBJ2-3,TGTGCCAGCGAGGGAGAGGGAATAGATACGCAGTATTTT,CASEGEGIDTQYF
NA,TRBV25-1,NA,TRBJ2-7,TGTGCCAGCAGCCTGTTGACCGCTCGCGAGCAGTACTTC,CASSLLTAREQYF
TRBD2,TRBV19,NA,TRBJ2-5,TGTGCCGGATCGGGACTAGCGGAACAAGAGACCCAGTACTTC,CAGSGLAEQETQYF
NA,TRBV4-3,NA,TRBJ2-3,TGCGCCAGCAGCTCCAGGGGTGGGGGGGCAGATACGCAGTATTTT,CASSSRGGGADTQYF
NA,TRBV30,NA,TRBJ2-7,TGTGCCTGGAGTGCTATGGAGGAGCAGTACTTC,CAWSAMEEQYF